Below, 12 T cell receptor beta chains from the same sample are listed, as sequenced in a study of shared clonotypes between healthy human individuals (dated by TCRdb to 2018 to 2021). The method behind the library was the immunoSEQ multiplex PCR assay. Sourced from immuneACCESS, this table was stored by TCRdb with only in-frame sequences that have V and J called. A share of the clones is absent; for the studies checked, an unresolved V gene accounts for under half, and the remainder has no known explanation. For this sample the table gives around 2,000,000 clones, of which under 95% were detected only once. Jointly, the top ten make up 1.5% to 2% of the sample. CD8 naive samples were obtained by positive selection for CCR7 among CD45RO-negative cells, yielding a CD45RA+CCR7+ population from which TemRA cells were excluded. The sample was naive CD8+ T cells from PBMCs. The cell subset or site label here, explained by the study, means: CD45RA+CCR7+. Source of these receptors: a man aged 18 to 30 in good health. Some clones in this sample may be carry-over from other donors' samples.

The rearrangement uses TRBV2 and TRBJ2-3; TRBD2 aligns across 8 bases. This CDR3 has 14 amino acids. Trimming took 7 bases from V and 0 from J; bases not matched to a gene: 3. From germline, CDR1 is SNHLY and CDR2 FYNNEI. The CDR3 loop is CASTERGSTDTQYF. CDR3 bases: TGTGCCAGCACAGAGCGGGGGAGCACAGATACGCAGTATTTT.

This clone was seen a handful of times. The rearrangement uses TRBV10-3 and TRBJ1-1; D may be TRBD1 (5 bases). Germline-derived CDR1 and CDR2 are ENHRY and SYGVKD. V lost 5 bases, J lost 2 bases, and 12 bases lay in between. The CDR3 spans 14 residues. The chain's CDR3 is CAISSDSRNTEAFF. In DNA, the CDR3 is TGTGCCATCAGTAGCGACAGCCGAAACACTGAAGCTTTCTTT.

This chain connects TRBV5-1 to TRBJ2-7; no clear D. Trimming shortened V by 5 bases and J by 2 bases, and 14 bases separated the two germline ends. This CDR3 comprises 14 residues. The germline gives CDR1 SGHRS, CDR2 YFSETQ. DNA of the CDR3: TGCGCCAGCAGTTCAGATGAAGGGACCTACGAGCAGTACTTC. Its translation: CASSSDEGTYEQYF.

This sequence joins TRBV7-8 and TRBJ2-7, with D maybe TRBD2 (5 bases). CDR3 length: 13 residues. In germline, CDR1 is SGHVS, CDR2 FQNEAQ. V gave up 2 bases and J gave up 6 bases, with 11 bases separating them. Here the CDR3 reads CASSLSPGSEQYF. The CDR3 nucleotides are TGTGCCAGCAGCTTATCGCCGGGGAGCGAGCAGTACTTC. The variable domain in full, with the rest retrieved from reference TRBV7-8 and TRBJ2-7, is GAGVSQSPRYKVAKRGQDVALRCDPISGHVSLFWYQQALGQGPEFLTYFQNEAQLDKSGLPSDRFFAERPEGSVSTLKIQRTQQEDSAVYLCASSLSPGSEQYFGPGTRLTVT.

As to this clone: In the same sample, other DNA sequences code for this CDR3. The chain links TRBV19 to TRBJ2-1, with a weak D call TRBD2 (6 bases). The CDR3 has 14 amino acids. Between the trimmed V and J ends, which lost 1 base and 3 bases, there was a span of 7 bases. The germline gives CDR1 LNHDA, CDR2 SQIVND (reference sequence). The CDR3 DNA sequence: TGTGCCAGTAGTATAGGGACTATCTACAATGAGCAGTTCTTC. The encoded protein is CASSIGTIYNEQFF.

The chain is built from TRBV7-9 and TRBJ1-4, with D hard to call. The V gene's germline CDR1 is SEHNR and CDR2 FQNEAQ (reference sequence). The V and J ends lost 5 bases and 3 bases respectively, with 13 bases between them. The CDR3 is 15 residues long. CDR3 sequence: CASSLQVFANEKLFF. Here the CDR3 DNA reads TGTGCCAGCAGCCTCCAAGTGTTTGCTAATGAAAAACTGTTTTTT.

As to this clone: At the DNA level, this CDR3 is encoded by other sequences in the same sample as well. The rearrangement links TRBV11-1 to TRBJ2-7; D gene ambiguous. Germline-derived CDR1 and CDR2 are SGHAT and FQDESV (reference sequence). V was clipped by 1 base and J by 1 base, with 5 bases between them. The CDR3 is made up of 13 amino acids. In DNA form, the CDR3 reads TGTGCCAGCAGCTTAGGCCGGTCCTACGAGCAGTACTTC. Translated, it gives CASSLGRSYEQYF.

The chain has TRBV4-3 and TRBJ2-2; 7 nucleotides match TRBD1. Per germline, CDR1 LGHNA and CDR2 YSLEER. Losses at the gene ends were 0 bases for V and 2 bases for J; bases not matched to a gene: 6. The CDR3 length is 17 residues. CDR3 sequence reads: CASSQDWRGGNTGELFF. CDR3 nucleotides: TGCGCCAGCAGCCAAGATTGGAGAGGGGGCAACACCGGGGAGCTGTTTTTT.

The chain has TRBV7-9 and TRBJ1-4; D unclear. The CDR3 runs to 17 residues. Germline V gene sequence: CDR1 SEHNR, CDR2 FQNEAQ (reference sequence). The V end was cut by 1 base, the J end by 4 bases, with 16 bases between. The DNA of the CDR3 is TGTGCCAGCAGCTTAGGACCCCCGATAACTATTAATGAAAAACTGTTTTTT. Its protein is CASSLGPPITINEKLFF.

J is TRBJ2-5 and V is TRBV28; weak D call: TRBD2 (5 bases). The V end lost 3 bases, the J end lost 7 bases, and 18 bases lay between the germline ends. The CDR3 covers 15 residues. Germline CDR1 and CDR2: MDHEN and SYDVKM. CDR3 coding DNA: TGTGCCAGCAGTTTTGTGCAGACCCGACGGGGGACCCAGTACTTC. Its translation is CASSFVQTRRGTQYF.

The V call is TRBV6-6, the J call TRBJ1-2; D is unclear. V lost 0 bases and J 3 bases, leaving 11 bases between the germline ends. Germline CDR1 reads MNHNY; CDR2 reads SVGAGI (reference sequence). The CDR3 runs to 15 residues. The CDR3: CASSYSREIDYGYTF. In DNA form, the CDR3 reads TGTGCCAGCAGTTACTCTCGGGAGATAGACTATGGCTACACCTTC.

The chain uses TRBV5-6 and TRBJ1-6; TRBD1 matches 8 bases. The CDR3 extends over 15 amino acids. The germline V gene has CDR1 SGHDT and CDR2 YYEEEE. V was pared by 4 bases and J by 8 bases, with 8 bases of the junction left unmatched. The CDR3 sequence is CASSPWVTGDSPLHF. Here the CDR3 DNA reads TGTGCCAGCAGCCCGTGGGTGACAGGGGATTCACCCCTCCACTTT.